These 24 T cell receptor beta chains originate from one sample sequenced in a study of cytomegalovirus exposure and HLA in healthy donors. The PCR had 60 Vbeta and 13 Jbeta primers. Clones were read by immunoSEQ multiplex PCR, and TCRdb kept only the in-frame ones, dropping some. Here the sample spans 180,000 or so clones, approximately 9.5% being singletons. Sequencing input: PBMCs. All receptors come from a woman between 25 and 40 years old in good health and CMV-seropositive.

J is TRBJ1-2 and V is TRBV2, with 8 bases that match TRBD1. Unmatched junction bases numbered 16, after V lost 10 bases and J lost 3 bases. CDR1 is SNHLY, CDR2 FYNNEI, per germline. This CDR3 region has 16 residues. The CDR3 bases are TGTGCCACGAGACCCGGGACAGGTTTCCCTGACTATGGCTACACCTTC. Translation: CATRPGTGFPDYGYTF.

This clone appeared a few times. V gene TRBV25-1 combines with J gene TRBJ2-5, with a weak D call TRBD1 (6 bases). The J call may not be correct, given that the DNA end is closer to TRBJ2-7. Per germline, CDR1 MGHDK and CDR2 SYGVNS. This CDR3 is 16 amino acids long. The chain's CDR3 is CASSQSPGVTRNEQYF. The CDR3, as DNA: TGTGCCAGCAGTCAATCCCCAGGGGTCACAAGGAACGAGCAGTACTTC.

This clone was seen a handful of times. The chain links TRBV30 to TRBJ1-4; 8 bases map to TRBD1. V shed 3 bases, J shed 4 bases, and the junction held 4 bases outside the gene matches. Germline V gene data show CDR1 as GTSNPN and CDR2 as SVGIG (reference sequence). The CDR3 length is 14 residues. The CDR3 is CAWRWDRHNEKLFF. CDR3 DNA sequence: TGTGCCTGGAGGTGGGACAGGCATAATGAAAAACTGTTTTTT.

This clone was observed a handful of times. This chain joins TRBV27 and TRBJ1-1, with D maybe TRBD1 (5 bases). Trimming cost V 6 bases and J 0 bases, with 11 bases left between them. There are 14 residues in the CDR3. From germline, CDR1 is MNHEY and CDR2 SMNVEV (reference sequence). The CDR3 DNA sequence: TGTGCCAGCAGGGGGGGGTTGATGAACACTGAAGCTTTCTTT. This gives the protein CASRGGLMNTEAFF.

The chain links TRBV19 to TRBJ1-2, with TRBD1 identical over 9 bases. The CDR3 contains 18 residues. The trim removed 4 bases at V and 0 bases at J, leaving 12 bases unmatched. Germline assignment: CDR1 LNHDA and CDR2 SQIVND (reference sequence). The CDR3 loop is CASSTLRTGERANYGYTF. CDR3 in DNA: TGTGCCAGTAGTACGCTGAGGACAGGGGAAAGGGCTAACTATGGCTACACCTTC.

This clone was seen a few times. The chain joins TRBV7-8 to TRBJ2-2, with D perhaps TRBD1 (5 bases). Trimming pared 1 base from V and 10 bases from J, leaving 13 bases between. The CDR3 totals 14 residues. Germline V CDR1 and CDR2: SGHVS, FQNEAQ. The CDR3 is CASSLVAGIAELFF. CDR3 nucleotides: TGTGCCAGCAGCTTAGTGGCAGGGATAGCGGAGCTGTTTTTT.

J is TRBJ2-7 and V is TRBV14, with 11 nucleotides matching TRBD1. J gave up 3 bases and V 4 bases, and 2 bases lay outside the gene matches. Germline CDR1 is SGHDN and CDR2 is FVKESK. The CDR3 is 14 amino acids. The CDR3 nucleotides are TGTGCCAGCAGCCTAGGGACAGGGGGCTACGAGCAGTACTTC. This gives the protein CASSLGTGGYEQYF.

This chain connects TRBV19 to TRBJ1-4; D may be TRBD1 (6 bases). Trimming stripped 7 bases from V and 8 bases from J, with 11 bases between. CDR3 length: 12 amino acids. CDR1 and CDR2 from the germline V gene are LNHDA and SQIVND (reference sequence). CDR3 nucleotide sequence: TGTGCCAGTAATACCAGGGGAGAAAAACTGTTTTTT. Its translation: CASNTRGEKLFF.

This chain uses TRBV6-1 with TRBJ1-4; no clear D gene. Germline CDR1 reads MNHNS; CDR2 reads SASEGT. This CDR3 comprises 14 residues. V was trimmed by 2 bases and J by 6 bases, leaving 10 bases between them. The CDR3 nucleotides read TGTGCCAGCAGTGAATCCAGAGGCGATGAAAAACTGTTTTTT. Protein: CASSESRGDEKLFF.

This clone has only a few counts. The J gene is TRBJ2-5, the V gene TRBV5-6; 10 bases are shared with TRBD1. The J call is doubtful: the DNA matches TRBJ2-7 better. The CDR3 runs to 16 residues. Germline lookup yields CDR1 SGHDT and CDR2 YYEEEE. The CDR3 sequence: CASNPRQGALYYEQYF. For the CDR3, the DNA is TGTGCCAGCAACCCACGACAGGGGGCCCTTTACTACGAGCAGTACTTC.

The J gene is TRBJ2-7, the V gene TRBV15, with 8 bases matching TRBD1. Germline CDR1 reads LNHNV; CDR2 reads YYDKDF (reference sequence). Germline trimming cut 0 bases from V and 6 bases from J; bases unmatched to any gene: 7. The CDR3 extends over 15 amino acids. DNA for the CDR3: TGTGCCACCAGCAGAGATCGACAGGGGAAACGCGAGCAGTACTTC. Amino acid sequence: CATSRDRQGKREQYF.

This clone showed up just a few times. This chain links TRBV23-1 with TRBJ2-7, with TRBD2 as a possible D gene (5 bases). TRBV23-1 is an ORF; its function is uncertain. CDR3 length equals 15 residues. Trimming pared 8 bases from V and 3 bases from J, leaving 20 bases between. The CDR3 loop is CASQAWLIEGYEQYF. The DNA of the CDR3 is TGCGCCAGCCAAGCTTGGCTAATCGAGGGCTACGAGCAGTACTTC.

This chain links TRBV7-9 with TRBJ1-4; TRBD1 aligns across 8 bases. The CDR3 length is 17 residues. After removal of 3 bases from V and 7 bases from J, the junction contained 13 bases not matched to a gene. Germline V gives CDR1 SEHNR, CDR2 FQNEAQ (reference sequence). In DNA, the CDR3 is TGTGCCAGCAGCTTTTTTCCCAGGGGGCGCCCAGGTGAAAAACTGTTTTTT. This translates into CASSFFPRGRPGEKLFF.

This clone was counted between two and nine times. This chain connects TRBV27 to TRBJ2-7; 13 bases agree with TRBD2. J was trimmed by 1 base and V by 2 bases; bases with no gene match: 5. The CDR3 has 17 residues. The germline CDR1 and CDR2 sequences are MNHEY and SMNVEV (reference sequence). CDR3 loop: CASSLVLAGGPSYEQYF. The CDR3 DNA sequence: TGTGCCAGCAGTTTAGTACTAGCGGGAGGGCCGTCCTACGAGCAGTACTTC.

A few counts support this clone. The rearrangement uses TRBV10-3 and TRBJ2-1; D gene unclear. Germline lookup yields CDR1 ENHRY and CDR2 SYGVKD. The length of the CDR3 is 15 residues. With 0 bases removed from V and 6 bases from J, the gap between germline ends came to 12 bases. CDR3 sequence: CAISESFSLRNEQFF. DNA for the CDR3: TGTGCCATCAGTGAGTCCTTCTCCCTTCGCAATGAGCAGTTCTTC.

This clone was seen a handful of times. For the CDR3, the DNA is TGTGCCAGTAGTGTTACCGGGACTCCCGAGCAGTACTTC. This translates into CASSVTGTPEQYF. V is TRBV19 and J is TRBJ2-7; D possibly corresponds to TRBD2 (6 bases). With 5 bases removed from V and 6 bases from J, the gap between germline ends came to 14 bases. This CDR3 contains 13 residues. Germline V gene lookup returns CDR1 LNHDA and CDR2 SQIVND (reference sequence).

This clone has just a few counts. The V gene is TRBV9, the J gene TRBJ2-2; 7 bases line up with TRBD2. CDR1 and CDR2 from the germline V gene are SGDLS and YYNGEE. Germline trimming cut 0 bases from V and 0 bases from J; bases unmatched to any gene: 11. The CDR3 has 19 amino acids. CDR3 in amino acids: CASSVGPAGLVSNTGELFF. For the CDR3, the DNA is TGTGCCAGCAGCGTAGGGCCAGCGGGGCTAGTATCGAACACCGGGGAGCTGTTTTTT.

This clone was seen a few times. This chain joins TRBV5-1 and TRBJ2-2; D might be TRBD2 (6 bases). V was shortened by 0 bases and J by 0 bases, with 9 bases between the two germline ends. Per germline, CDR1 SGHRS and CDR2 YFSETQ. CDR3 length: 16 residues. Here the CDR3 DNA reads TGCGCCAGCAGCTTGGGGGGGGTCTCGAACACCGGGGAGCTGTTTTTT. Amino acid sequence: CASSLGGVSNTGELFF.

The V and J genes are TRBV5-6 and TRBJ2-7, with a possible D match to TRBD2 (6 bases). Trimming removed 2 bases at V and 1 base at J, with 13 bases between. CDR3 length: 15 residues. Germline V gene lookup returns CDR1 SGHDT and CDR2 YYEEEE. CDR3 loop: CASSLYGSGSYEQYF. The CDR3 DNA sequence: TGTGCCAGCAGCTTATACGGGAGTGGATCCTACGAGCAGTACTTC.

This clone was seen a few times. This chain links TRBV5-1 with TRBJ2-2, with D perhaps TRBD1 (6 bases). Germline assignment: CDR1 SGHRS and CDR2 YFSETQ. The CDR3 has 16 residues. V gave up 0 bases and J gave up 5 bases, with 14 bases separating them. This CDR3 reads CASSLEGRGRTGELFF. The DNA for the CDR3 is TGCGCCAGCAGCTTGGAAGGCAGGGGCAGGACCGGGGAGCTGTTTTTT.

The sample holds a few counts of this clone. The rearrangement joins TRBV5-1 to TRBJ2-5; TRBD1 aligns across 7 bases. Germline V CDR1 and CDR2: SGHRS, YFSETQ. The CDR3 is 15 amino acids. With V trimmed by 4 bases and J by 1 base, 7 bases remained unmatched. As DNA, the CDR3 is TGCGCCAGCAGCAGGGCAGGGGGTTTCCAAGAGACCCAGTACTTC. This sequence encodes CASSRAGGFQETQYF.

The CDR3 here is CASSTTGAGANVLTF. The CDR3 region has the DNA TGTGCCAGTAGTACCACAGGGGCTGGGGCCAACGTCCTGACTTTC. The chain employs TRBV19 and TRBJ2-6; 7 nucleotides align to TRBD1. CDR3 length: 15 residues. J was trimmed by 2 bases and V by 4 bases; bases with no gene match: 2. Germline CDR1 is LNHDA and CDR2 is SQIVND (reference sequence).

This rearrangement joins TRBV7-8 to TRBJ2-7; D not certain. CDR1 is SGHVS and CDR2 is FQNEAQ in the germline V gene. The CDR3 is made up of 13 amino acids. Between the trimmed V and J ends, which lost 0 bases and 2 bases, there was a span of 5 bases. The CDR3 bases are TGTGCCAGCAGCTTAGCACTCACCTACGAGCAGTACTTC. Its protein is CASSLALTYEQYF.

This clone occurred a few times. The chain recombines TRBV5-8 with TRBJ2-3, with D unclear. V lost 6 bases to trimming and J lost 2 bases, with 13 bases between them. The CDR3 runs to 14 residues. Per germline, CDR1 SGHTS and CDR2 YDEGEE. As DNA, the CDR3 is TGTGCCAGCATCGTCTGGCTTGACACAGATACGCAGTATTTT. It specifies CASIVWLDTDTQYF.